This T cell receptor (beta chain) comes out of a study of tumor-infiltrating lymphocytes in primary liver carcinoma. Points from the study as a whole: Representation across all five tumor regions was limited to only about 7.5-24% of top clones.

The germline V gene has CDR1 SNHLY and CDR2 FYNNEI. The CDR3 extends over 13 amino acids. Trimming removed 6 bases from V and 4 bases from J, with 12 bases in between. For each extraction, RNA and DNA were obtained together from 20-30 mg of unsorted bulk tissue. Sampling of each tumor involved five separate regions. With a constant-region primer, TCR beta cDNA was made from roughly 500 ng of total RNA. Three-round nested multiplex PCR performed with slightly modified ARM-PCR produced the TCR beta libraries. Use of TRBV1-TRBV30 forward primers with a C-beta reverse primer characterized the first two PCR rounds, which lasted about 10 cycles each. TCRdb used MiXCR to reprocess the multiplex PCR reads, holding one entry per CDR3 protein. Of 100,000 or so distinct CDR3 sequences in the sample, about 63% were seen once. This clonotype came up a few times. Its target is not known.

The chain uses TRBV2 and TRBJ1-1; D is ambiguous. This clonotype was sampled from a woman aged 60-75 years with primary liver carcinoma and hepatitis B virus infection. The sample taken for sequencing was liver tumor tissue from sampling region 2. Described subset: tumor region T2, inferior pole. CDR3 loop: CASRAVSATEAFF. CDR3 nucleotides: TGTGCCAGCAGGGCCGTGAGTGCCACTGAAGCTTTCTTT.